The rows below give T cell receptor beta chains drawn from one sample of a study of blood T cell repertoires in COVID-19. Data came from immunoSEQ multiplex PCR; TCRdb stores just in-frame clones and leaves some out. The profile covers some 290,000 clones, with 90% appearing a single time and around 1% taken by the ten largest. The sequenced sample consisted of peripheral blood. The receptors were sampled from a middle-aged woman with COVID-19, enrolled during active disease. Both conserved end residues are part of each CDR3. D genes are given only for firm matches. Clone sizes are given selectively: once, few, many, or a class where the clone is expanded.

v_call	cdr3_length	clone_size	d_call	j_call	cdr3_aa	cdr3_nt
TRBV5-5	13	-	-	TRBJ2-1	CASSYRAGDEQFF	TGTGCCAGCAGCTACAGGGCTGGTGATGAGCAGTTCTTC
TRBV6-5	15	once	TRBD2	TRBJ2-7	CASRVLAGGGYEQYF	TGTGCCAGCAGAGTATTAGCGGGAGGAGGCTACGAGCAGTACTTC
TRBV28	12	few	-	TRBJ1-2	CASTSLDTGYTF	TGTGCCAGCACCAGTCTTGACACTGGCTACACCTTC
TRBV9	16	-	TRBD1	TRBJ1-6	CASTVRDSGGSSPLHF	TGTGCCAGCACAGTCAGGGACAGCGGGGGAAGTTCACCCCTCCACTTT
TRBV6-1	16	few	TRBD2	TRBJ2-1	CASSEDYSGGYNEQFF	TGTGCCAGCAGTGAGGATTATAGCGGGGGATACAATGAGCAGTTCTTC
TRBV27	17	-	-	TRBJ2-2	CASSRGLFGGDTGELFF	TGTGCCAGCAGTCGTGGACTCTTCGGAGGCGACACCGGGGAGCTGTTTTTT
TRBV30	15	-	-	TRBJ2-7	CAWSPRLFPPYEQYF	TGTGCCTGGAGTCCCCGACTATTTCCCCCTTACGAGCAGTACTTC
TRBV4-3	13	-	-	TRBJ2-1	CASSRNSGEKEFF	TGCGCCAGCAGCCGGAATAGCGGTGAGAAGGAGTTCTTC
TRBV27	13	-	-	TRBJ1-2	CASSFERVYGYTF	TGTGCCAGCAGTTTTGAAAGAGTCTATGGCTACACCTTC
TRBV19	11	-	-	TRBJ2-7	CASSWGYEQYF	TGTGCCAGTAGTTGGGGCTACGAGCAGTACTTC
TRBV19	13	-	-	TRBJ2-7	CASSRHGSYEQYF	TGTGCCAGTAGTAGACACGGCTCCTACGAGCAGTACTTC
TRBV11-3	14	once	TRBD1	TRBJ2-1	CASSPQGSYNEQFF	TGTGCCAGCAGTCCACAGGGGTCCTACAATGAGCAGTTCTTC
TRBV15	15	-	-	TRBJ2-2	CATSRDPAVIGELFF	TGTGCCACCAGCAGAGATCCAGCGGTCATCGGGGAGCTGTTTTTT
TRBV15	14	-	-	TRBJ2-6	CATSSLAGANVLTF	TGTGCCACCAGTTCCCTAGCTGGGGCCAACGTCCTGACTTTC
TRBV30	15	-	-	TRBJ2-3	CAWSVLLAGPDTQYF	TGTGCCTGGAGTGTACTGCTAGCTGGCCCAGATACGCAGTATTTT
TRBV3-1/TRBV3-2	15	-	-	TRBJ1-5	CASSQEERCNQPQHF	TGTGCCAGCAGCCAAGAAGAGAGGTGCAATCAGCCCCAGCATTTT
TRBV5-1	14	few	TRBD1	TRBJ2-7	CASSLRDRGTEQYF	TGCGCCAGCAGCCTCCGGGACAGGGGAACCGAGCAGTACTTC
TRBV7-9	16	-	TRBD1	TRBJ1-3	CASSKPGQGAGNTIYF	TGTGCCAGCAGCAAACCGGGACAGGGGGCTGGAAACACCATATATTTT
TRBV29-1	14	-	TRBD1	TRBJ1-2	CSAQKQGAVSGYTF	TGCAGCGCCCAAAAACAGGGGGCGGTTAGTGGCTACACCTTC
TRBV19	13	once	-	TRBJ2-5	CASNSRTTETQYF	TGTGCCAGTAATTCTCGGACTACGGAGACCCAGTACTTC
TRBV14	13	-	-	TRBJ1-1	CASSRHMNTEAFF	TGTGCCAGCAGCCGACATATGAACACTGAAGCTTTCTTT
TRBV27	17	-	-	TRBJ1-2	CASSLSGRGTNNYGYTF	TGTGCCAGCAGTTTATCGGGAAGGGGGACAAATAACTATGGCTACACCTTC
TRBV6-6	16	-	-	TRBJ2-2	CASSYSFRDGTGELFF	TGTGCCAGCAGTTACTCGTTCAGGGATGGCACCGGGGAGCTGTTTTTT
TRBV5-1	19	-	TRBD1	TRBJ2-2	CASSLVPRTGTPNTGELFF	TGCGCCAGCAGCTTGGTTCCTCGGACAGGGACCCCGAACACCGGGGAGCTGTTTTTT
TRBV9	15	-	-	TRBJ1-3	CASSVDSNSGNTIYF	TGTGCCAGCAGCGTAGACAGCAACTCTGGAAACACCATATATTTT
TRBV4-1	17	few	-	TRBJ2-5	CASSQRQVSGNQETQYF	TGCGCCAGCAGCCAACGCCAAGTTAGCGGAAACCAAGAGACCCAGTACTTC
TRBV9	16	-	-	TRBJ2-3	CASSVENRKVPDTQYF	TGTGCCAGCAGCGTAGAAAACAGGAAGGTACCAGATACGCAGTATTTT
TRBV28	15	-	TRBD1	TRBJ1-5	CASSQGDSSLQPQHF	TGTGCCAGCAGCCAGGGGGACAGCTCACTTCAGCCCCAGCATTTT
TRBV7-3	13	-	-	TRBJ2-1	CASSWGPLGEQFF	TGTGCCAGCAGCTGGGGGCCCCTCGGTGAGCAGTTCTTC
TRBV6-4	17	-	TRBD2	TRBJ2-7	CASSPGTSSLYAYEQYF	TGTGCCAGCAGTCCCGGGACTAGCAGCCTATATGCCTACGAGCAGTACTTC
TRBV9	17	once	TRBD2	TRBJ2-3	CASSVGVLAGVKDTQYF	TGTGCCAGCAGCGTAGGGGTTCTAGCGGGAGTCAAAGATACGCAGTATTTT
TRBV28	15	-	TRBD1	TRBJ2-3	CASSKDRSGGDTQYF	TGTGCCAGCAGTAAGGACAGGTCTGGTGGAGATACGCAGTATTTT
TRBV6-5	13	-	-	TRBJ2-2	CASSPTYTGELFF	TGTGCCAGCAGCCCCACATACACCGGGGAGCTGTTTTTT
TRBV7-2	14	-	-	TRBJ1-1	CASSFKTASTEAFF	TGTGCCAGCAGCTTCAAGACAGCTTCTACTGAAGCTTTCTTT
TRBV25-1	13	few	-	TRBJ2-7	CASSPRGTYEQYF	TGTGCCAGCAGTCCCAGGGGAACCTACGAGCAGTACTTC
TRBV19	15	-	TRBD1	TRBJ1-5	CASSDRGGGNQPQHF	TGTGCCAGTAGTGACAGGGGTGGGGGCAATCAGCCCCAGCATTTT
TRBV5-1	16	-	TRBD1	TRBJ1-4	CASSPTGWTTNEKLFF	TGCGCCAGCAGCCCGACAGGGTGGACAACTAATGAAAAACTGTTTTTT
TRBV7-2	15	-	-	TRBJ1-5	CASSLIGDINQPQHF	TGTGCCAGCAGCTTAATAGGGGACATCAATCAGCCCCAGCATTTT
TRBV19	15	-	-	TRBJ1-4	CASAEQGFTNEKLFF	TGTGCCAGTGCCGAACAGGGTTTTACTAATGAAAAACTGTTTTTT
TRBV5-1	15	once	-	TRBJ2-3	CASSLVGLSTDTQYF	TGCGCCAGCAGCTTGGTGGGACTTAGCACAGATACGCAGTATTTT
TRBV19	13	-	-	TRBJ1-4	CASSARGNEKLFF	TGTGCCAGTAGCGCCCGCGGTAATGAAAAACTGTTTTTT
TRBV9	13	-	-	TRBJ1-1	CASSVTRYTEAFF	TGTGCCAGCAGCGTAACTAGGTACACTGAAGCTTTCTTT
TRBV27	14	-	-	TRBJ1-1	CASSLAGEYTEAFF	TGTGCCAGCAGTTTGGCAGGGGAATATACTGAAGCTTTCTTT
TRBV28	13	-	-	TRBJ2-1	CASSFRRGSTQFF	TGTGCCAGCAGTTTTCGCCGGGGAAGCACGCAGTTCTTC
TRBV5-6	14	-	TRBD1	TRBJ2-5	CASSSPGQPETQYF	TGTGCCAGCAGCTCGCCGGGACAGCCGGAGACCCAGTACTTC
TRBV4-3	15	medium-sized	-	TRBJ2-7	CASSQDRAGNYEQYF	TGCGCCAGCAGCCAAGATAGGGCAGGGAACTACGAGCAGTACTTC
TRBV5-1	15	-	TRBD1	TRBJ2-7	CASSRRDSNTYEQYF	TGCGCCAGCAGCCGACGGGACAGTAACACCTACGAGCAGTACTTC